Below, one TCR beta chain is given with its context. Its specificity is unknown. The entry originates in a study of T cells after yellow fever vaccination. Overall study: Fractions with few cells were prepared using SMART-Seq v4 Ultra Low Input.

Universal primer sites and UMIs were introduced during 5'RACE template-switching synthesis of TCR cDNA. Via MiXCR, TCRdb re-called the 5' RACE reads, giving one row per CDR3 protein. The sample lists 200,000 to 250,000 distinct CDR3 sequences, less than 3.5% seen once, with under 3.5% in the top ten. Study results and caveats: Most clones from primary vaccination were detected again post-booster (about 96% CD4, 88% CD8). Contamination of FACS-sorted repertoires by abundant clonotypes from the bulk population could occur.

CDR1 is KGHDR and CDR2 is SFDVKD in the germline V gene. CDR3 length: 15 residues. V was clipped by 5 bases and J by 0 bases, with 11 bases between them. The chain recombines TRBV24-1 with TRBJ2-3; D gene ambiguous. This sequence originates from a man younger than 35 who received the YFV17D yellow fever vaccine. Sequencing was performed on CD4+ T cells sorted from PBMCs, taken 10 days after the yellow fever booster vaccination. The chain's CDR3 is CATSATGPSTDTQYF. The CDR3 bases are TGTGCCACCAGTGCTACGGGTCCTAGCACAGATACGCAGTATTTT.